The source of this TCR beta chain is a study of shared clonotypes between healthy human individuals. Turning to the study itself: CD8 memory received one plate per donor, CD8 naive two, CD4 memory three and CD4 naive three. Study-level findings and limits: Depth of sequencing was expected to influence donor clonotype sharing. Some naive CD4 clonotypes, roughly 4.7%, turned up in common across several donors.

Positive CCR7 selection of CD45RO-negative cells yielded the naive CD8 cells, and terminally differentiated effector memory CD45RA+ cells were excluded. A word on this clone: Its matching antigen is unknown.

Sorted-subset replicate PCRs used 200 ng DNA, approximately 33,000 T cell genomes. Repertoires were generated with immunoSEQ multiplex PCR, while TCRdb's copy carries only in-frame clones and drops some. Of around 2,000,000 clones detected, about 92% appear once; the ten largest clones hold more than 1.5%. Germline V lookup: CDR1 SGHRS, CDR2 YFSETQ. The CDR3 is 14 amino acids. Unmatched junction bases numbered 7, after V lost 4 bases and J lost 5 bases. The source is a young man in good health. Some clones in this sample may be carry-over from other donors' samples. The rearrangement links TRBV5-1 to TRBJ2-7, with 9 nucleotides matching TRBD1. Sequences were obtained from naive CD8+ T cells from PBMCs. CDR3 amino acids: CASSLWTGANEQYF. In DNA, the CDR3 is TGCGCCAGCAGCCTATGGACAGGGGCGAACGAGCAGTACTTC.